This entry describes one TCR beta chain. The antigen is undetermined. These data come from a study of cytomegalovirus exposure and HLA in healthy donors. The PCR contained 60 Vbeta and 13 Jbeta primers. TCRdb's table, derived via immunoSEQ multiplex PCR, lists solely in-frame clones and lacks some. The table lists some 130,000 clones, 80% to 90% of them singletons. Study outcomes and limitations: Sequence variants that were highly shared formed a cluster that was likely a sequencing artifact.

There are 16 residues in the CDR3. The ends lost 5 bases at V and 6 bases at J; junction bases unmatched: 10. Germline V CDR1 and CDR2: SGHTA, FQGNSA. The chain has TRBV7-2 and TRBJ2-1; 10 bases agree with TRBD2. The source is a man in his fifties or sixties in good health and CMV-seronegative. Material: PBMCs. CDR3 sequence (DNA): TGTGCCAGCAGCCGGGGACTAGCGAAAATTGCCAATGAGCAGTTCTTC. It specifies CASSRGLAKIANEQFF.